This record concerns one TCR beta chain sequence. Its antigen is not identified. The record originates from a study of CD8 T cells in ankylosing spondylitis. General study findings and limits: According to the report, clones linked to the disease were significantly enriched in matched synovial fluid samples taken from ankylosing spondylitis patients. Characteristic of ankylosing spondylitis blood, it appeared, was a TCR beta motif comprising several highly homologous variants. Earlier work had already found some motif variants in reactive arthritis synovial fluid and blood.

The authors made TCR beta libraries by quantitative 5'-RACE with molecular barcodes. TCRdb redid the calling of the 5' RACE reads with MiXCR, one entry per CDR3 protein. This table holds approximately 260,000 distinct CDR3 sequences, 8% to 9.5% found once. Trimming took 4 bases from V and 4 from J, leaving 7 bases between them. Germline V gene sequence: CDR1 SQVTM, CDR2 ANQGSEA. The CDR3 extends over 11 amino acids. The chain links TRBV29-1 to TRBJ1-1, with D possibly being TRBD1 (6 bases). The TCR originated in a male donor with ankylosing spondylitis or in good health (not recorded which). The sample comprised blood, either unsorted or a sorted T cell fraction (not recorded which). The CDR3 sequence: CSVAGATEAFF. Here the CDR3 DNA reads TGCAGCGTTGCGGGGGCCACTGAAGCTTTCTTT.